This T cell receptor beta chain was recorded in a study of T-cell reconstitution after alpha-beta-depleted transplantation in children. Unique molecular identifiers were used to barcode this TCRbeta library. Via MiXCR, TCRdb re-called the PCR reads, giving one row per CDR3 protein. This sample has fewer than 550,000 distinct CDR3 sequences; around 9.9% occur once, and the top ten carry roughly 5.5%. There are a few counts of this clonotype. The TCR was taken from a human donor who donated a stem cell graft to a child with acute myeloid leukemia. Here the sequenced sample was PBMCs from the stem cell graft donor, taken from the stem cell graft.

The DNA of the CDR3 is TGCGCCAGCAGCTTGAATGAGGCCAGGGCACAAGAGACCCAGTACTTC. As protein: CASSLNEARAQETQYF. V usage is TRBV5-1 and J usage is TRBJ2-5, with TRBD1 as a possible D gene (5 bases). The CDR3 loop spans 16 amino acids. V gave up 1 base and J gave up 2 bases, with 15 bases separating them. The germline V gene has CDR1 SGHRS and CDR2 YFSETQ.